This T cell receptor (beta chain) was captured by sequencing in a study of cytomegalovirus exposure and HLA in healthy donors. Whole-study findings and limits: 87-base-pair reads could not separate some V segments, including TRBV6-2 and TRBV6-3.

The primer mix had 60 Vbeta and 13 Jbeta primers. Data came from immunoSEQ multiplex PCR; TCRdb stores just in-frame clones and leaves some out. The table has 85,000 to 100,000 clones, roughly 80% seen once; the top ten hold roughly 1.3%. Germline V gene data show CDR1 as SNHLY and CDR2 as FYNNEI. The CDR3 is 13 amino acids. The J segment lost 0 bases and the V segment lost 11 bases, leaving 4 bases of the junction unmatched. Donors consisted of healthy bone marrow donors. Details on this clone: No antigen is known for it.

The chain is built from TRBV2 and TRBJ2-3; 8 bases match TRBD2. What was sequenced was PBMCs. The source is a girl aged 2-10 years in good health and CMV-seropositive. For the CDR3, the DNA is TGTGCCGACCAGCGGGGGAGCACAGATACGCAGTATTTT. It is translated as CADQRGSTDTQYF.